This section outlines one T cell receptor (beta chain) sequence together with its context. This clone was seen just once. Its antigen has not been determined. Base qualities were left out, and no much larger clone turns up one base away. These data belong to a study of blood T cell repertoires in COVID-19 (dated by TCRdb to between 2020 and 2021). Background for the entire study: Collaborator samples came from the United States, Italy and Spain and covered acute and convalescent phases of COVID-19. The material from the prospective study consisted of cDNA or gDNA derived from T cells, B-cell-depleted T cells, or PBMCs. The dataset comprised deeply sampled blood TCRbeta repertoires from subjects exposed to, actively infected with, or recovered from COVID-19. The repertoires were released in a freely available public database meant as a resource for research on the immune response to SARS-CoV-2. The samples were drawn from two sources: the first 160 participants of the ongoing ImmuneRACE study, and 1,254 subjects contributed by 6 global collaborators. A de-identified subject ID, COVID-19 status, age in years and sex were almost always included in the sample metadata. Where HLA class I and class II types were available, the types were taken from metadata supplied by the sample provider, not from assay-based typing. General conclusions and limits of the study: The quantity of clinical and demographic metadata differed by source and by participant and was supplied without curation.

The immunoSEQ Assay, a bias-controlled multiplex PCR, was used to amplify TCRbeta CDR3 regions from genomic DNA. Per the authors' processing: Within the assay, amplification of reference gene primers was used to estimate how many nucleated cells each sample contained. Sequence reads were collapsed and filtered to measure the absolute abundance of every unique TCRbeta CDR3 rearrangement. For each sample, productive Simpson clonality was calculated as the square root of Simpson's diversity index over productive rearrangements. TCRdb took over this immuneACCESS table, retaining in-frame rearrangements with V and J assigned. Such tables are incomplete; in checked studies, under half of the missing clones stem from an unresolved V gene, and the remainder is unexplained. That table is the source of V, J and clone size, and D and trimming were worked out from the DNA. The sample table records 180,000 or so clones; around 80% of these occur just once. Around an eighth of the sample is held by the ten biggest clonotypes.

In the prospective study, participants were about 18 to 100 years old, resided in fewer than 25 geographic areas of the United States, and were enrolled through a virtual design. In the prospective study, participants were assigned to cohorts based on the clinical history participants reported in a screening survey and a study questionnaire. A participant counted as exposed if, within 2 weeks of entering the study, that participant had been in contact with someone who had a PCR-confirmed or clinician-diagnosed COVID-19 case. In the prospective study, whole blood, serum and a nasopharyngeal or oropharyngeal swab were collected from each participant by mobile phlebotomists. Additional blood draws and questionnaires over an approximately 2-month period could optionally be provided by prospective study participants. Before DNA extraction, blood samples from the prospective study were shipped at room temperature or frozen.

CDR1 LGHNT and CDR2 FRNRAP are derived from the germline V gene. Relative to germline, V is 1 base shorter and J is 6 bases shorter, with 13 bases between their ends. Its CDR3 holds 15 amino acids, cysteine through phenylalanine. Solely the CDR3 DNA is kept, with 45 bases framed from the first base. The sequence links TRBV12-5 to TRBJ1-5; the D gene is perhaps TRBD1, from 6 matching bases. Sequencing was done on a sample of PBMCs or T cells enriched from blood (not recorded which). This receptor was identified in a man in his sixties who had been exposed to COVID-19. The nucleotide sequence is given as TGTGCTAGTGGTTTGGCAATACAGGGTAGTCAGCCCCAGCATTTT. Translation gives CASGLAIQGSQPQHF.